Listed here are 21 T cell receptor beta chains from one sample, sequenced in a study of response to subunit inactivated influenza vaccine. A single record per CDR3 protein comes from TCRdb applying MiXCR to the RT-PCR reads. Here the sample spans about 520,000 distinct CDR3 sequences, approximately 7.8% being singletons. This sample comprised PBMCs from blood, obtained 23 months after vaccination. These receptors came from a man between 50 and 69 years old who received an inactivated influenza vaccine.

The table lists this clonotype with a few counts. The V and J genes are TRBV11-2 and TRBJ2-7; the D gene is possibly TRBD2 (5 bases). Trimming shortened V by 0 bases and J by 3 bases, and 18 bases separated the two germline ends. Germline CDR1 SGHAT, CDR2 FQNNGV. The CDR3 runs to 17 residues. The CDR3 loop reads CASSLDWETPSDYEQYF. CDR3 sequence (DNA): TGTGCCAGCAGCTTAGATTGGGAGACTCCCTCAGACTACGAGCAGTACTTC. The full variable domain, completed using reference TRBV11-2 and TRBJ2-7, is EAGVAQSPRYKIIEKRQSVAFWCNPISGHATLYWYQQILGQGPKLLIQFQNNGVVDDSQLPKDRFSAERLKGVDSTLKIQPAKLEDSAVYLCASSLDWETPSDYEQYFGPGTRLTVT.

The V gene is TRBV7-8, the J gene TRBJ2-1; D perhaps matches TRBD1 (6 bases). Trimming took off 5 bases at V and 12 bases at J, with 17 bases between the two ends. The V gene's germline CDR1 is SGHVS and CDR2 FQNEAQ. The CDR3 spans 13 residues. CDR3 in DNA: TGTGCCAGCAGCCATGTCGGAGGCAGGGGGCAGTTCTTC. It specifies CASSHVGGRGQFF.

This clonotype has just a few counts. The CDR3 DNA reads as TGTGCCAGCAGTGATTGGACTAGCGGTAGGCCAGATACGCAGTATTTT. The encoded protein is CASSDWTSGRPDTQYF. V is TRBV6-1 and J is TRBJ2-3; 10 nucleotides line up with TRBD2. The length of the CDR3 is 16 residues. Germline V gene lookup returns CDR1 MNHNS and CDR2 SASEGT. The V segment lost 3 bases and the J segment 4 bases; nucleotides outside the gene matches: 7.

This clonotype was counted at least ten times. The chain employs TRBV20-1 and TRBJ2-5; D possibly uses TRBD1 or TRBD2 (6 bases each). Germline V lookup: CDR1 DFQATT, CDR2 SNEGSKA (reference sequence). CDR3 length: 13 amino acids. Trimming removed 3 bases from V and 9 bases from J, with 17 bases in between. The CDR3 protein is CSASQAIRGAQYF. DNA for the CDR3: TGCAGTGCTAGCCAGGCCATAAGGGGGGCCCAGTACTTC.

This clonotype was seen only a few times. V gene TRBV10-3 combines with J gene TRBJ1-1, with a possible D match to TRBD1 (5 bases). Germline-derived CDR1 and CDR2 are ENHRY and SYGVKD. This CDR3 region has 14 residues. Trimming cost V 3 bases and J 4 bases, with 12 bases left between them. The CDR3, as DNA: TGTGCCATCAGTGAAGAGGGGCTAGGCACTGAAGCTTTCTTT. This translates into CAISEEGLGTEAFF.

There are a few counts of this clonotype. V usage is TRBV11-1 and J usage is TRBJ2-1; D remains unclear. CDR3 length: 12 amino acids. Trimming took 1 base from V and 9 from J, leaving 7 bases between them. The V gene's germline CDR1 is SGHAT and CDR2 FQDESV (reference sequence). The CDR3 DNA is TGTGCCAGCAGCTTAGGGCCTATTGAGCAGTTCTTC. Translation: CASSLGPIEQFF.

This clonotype was counted ten times or more. The rearrangement uses TRBV12-3 or TRBV12-4 and TRBJ2-1, with 8 bases fitting TRBD2. CDR3 length: 14 residues. Trimming at V came to 2 bases and at J to 6 bases, leaving 3 bases not matched to a gene. DNA for the CDR3: TGTGCCAGCAGTTTACTAGCGGGTGGCAATGAGCAGTTCTTC. Translation: CASSLLAGGNEQFF.

In regard to this clonotype: Since a much larger clone is just one base distant, this may be a read error. The rearrangement joins TRBV20-1 to TRBJ2-1; no firm D call. Trimming pared 0 bases from V and 5 bases from J, leaving 2 bases between. The CDR3 runs 11 residues. The germline CDR1 and CDR2 sequences are DFQATT and SNEGSKA (reference sequence). The CDR3 DNA is TGCAGTGCTAGAGAGGACAATGAGCAGTTCTTC. It is translated as CSAREDNEQFF.

There are a few counts of this clonotype. The rearrangement joins TRBV5-4 to TRBJ1-1; 10 nucleotides match TRBD1. The CDR3 consists of 16 residues. V trimming: 4 bases; J trimming: 1 base; junction bases outside the gene matches: 7. The germline CDR1 and CDR2 sequences are SGHNT and YYREEE (reference sequence). The CDR3 sequence is CASSMGQGIGNTEAFF. In DNA, the CDR3 is TGTGCCAGCAGCATGGGACAGGGGATCGGGAACACTGAAGCTTTCTTT.

This clonotype was found many times. This chain links TRBV29-1 with TRBJ2-1; 10 bases agree with TRBD1. V lost 6 bases to trimming and J lost 6 bases; unmatched junction nucleotides: 2. Germline values: CDR1 SQVTM, CDR2 ANQGSEA. The CDR3 loop spans 12 amino acids. The CDR3 bases are TGCAGCGTCAGGACAGGGGGCAATGAGCAGTTCTTC. Protein: CSVRTGGNEQFF.

The chain couples TRBV4-2 to TRBJ1-5; no clear D. V was cut by 6 bases and J by 9 bases, with 24 bases left in between. This CDR3 region has 16 residues. CDR1 and CDR2 from the germline V gene are LGHNA and YNFKEQ. This CDR3 reads CASRRWSDDPGLPQHF. CDR3 DNA: TGTGCCAGCAGACGGTGGTCGGACGACCCCGGACTGCCCCAGCATTTT.

The rearrangement links TRBV30 to TRBJ2-5; 12 bases line up with TRBD1. V was clipped by 8 bases and J by 4 bases; unmatched bases: 8. CDR3 size: 14 residues. Germline V gene data show CDR1 as GTSNPN and CDR2 as SVGIG (reference sequence). In nucleotides, the CDR3 is TGTGCCCTACGGGGACAGGGGGCAATAGAGACCCAGTACTTC. Amino acid sequence: CALRGQGAIETQYF. Filled out from reference TRBV30 and TRBJ2-5, the complete variable domain reads SQTIHQWPATLVQPVGSPLSLECTVEGTSNPNLYWYRQAAGRGLQLLFYSVGIGQISSEVPQNLSASRPQDRQFILSSKKLLLSDSGFYLCALRGQGAIETQYFGPGTRLLVL.

This clonotype appeared a few times. J is TRBJ2-7 and V is TRBV4-2, with D maybe TRBD2 (5 bases). V gave up 1 base and J gave up 0 bases, with 10 bases separating them. The CDR3 runs 15 residues. Germline assignment: CDR1 LGHNA and CDR2 YNFKEQ. DNA for the CDR3: TGTGCCAGCAGCCAAGTTCCGGGGTCCTCCTACGAGCAGTACTTC. It translates to CASSQVPGSSYEQYF.

This clonotype was recorded at least ten times. J is TRBJ1-1 and V is TRBV10-3, with 9 bases lining up with TRBD1. This CDR3 has 15 residues. Germline loops: CDR1 ENHRY, CDR2 SYGVKD. Unmatched junction bases numbered 5, after V lost 5 bases and J lost 1 base. The CDR3 loop reads CAISTPGQGNTEAFF. In nucleotides, the CDR3 is TGTGCCATCAGTACCCCGGGACAGGGGAACACTGAAGCTTTCTTT.

The sample holds a few counts of this clonotype. This rearrangement joins TRBV5-1 to TRBJ2-1; 10 bases match TRBD2. The CDR3 runs 15 residues. The J segment lost 4 bases and the V segment lost 4 bases, leaving 5 bases of the junction unmatched. Germline V lookup: CDR1 SGHRS, CDR2 YFSETQ. The CDR3 DNA is TGCGCCAGCAGCACTAGCGGGGATTTTTACAATGAGCAGTTCTTC. Protein: CASSTSGDFYNEQFF.

V usage is TRBV20-1 and J usage is TRBJ2-3; 13 bases agree with TRBD2. The V gene's germline CDR1 is DFQATT and CDR2 SNEGSKA (reference sequence). This CDR3 has 17 amino acids. J lost 6 bases, V lost 2 bases, and 11 bases had no gene match. The CDR3 coding sequence is TGCAGTGCTAGAAACCCTGGGACTAGCGGGGTTCTCGATACGCAGTATTTT. Translated, it gives CSARNPGTSGVLDTQYF.

This clonotype was detected many times. The rearrangement links TRBV7-2 to TRBJ2-1; TRBD2 matches at 11 bases. The CDR3 totals 14 residues. V was clipped by 5 bases and J by 9 bases; unmatched bases: 6. Germline assignment: CDR1 SGHTA and CDR2 FQGNSA. In nucleotides, the CDR3 is TGTGCCAGCAGCGTGTTAGCGGGAGGGTTTGAGCAGTTCTTC. Residues: CASSVLAGGFEQFF.

This clonotype was detected many times. This chain joins TRBV20-1 and TRBJ2-5; TRBD2 aligns across 11 bases. The germline CDR1 and CDR2 sequences are DFQATT and SNEGSKA (reference sequence). The CDR3 extends over 16 amino acids. V lost 2 bases, J lost 5 bases, and 10 bases stayed unmatched. CDR3 in DNA: TGCAGTGCTAGACCGTCGACTAGCGGGATCGTGGAGACCCAGTACTTC. Residues: CSARPSTSGIVETQYF.

In this sample, this clonotype turned up a few times. The gene calls are TRBV24-1 and TRBJ2-7; maybe TRBD1 (6 bases). Germline CDR1 is KGHDR and CDR2 is SFDVKD. The CDR3 totals 15 residues. Trimming pared 3 bases from V and 2 bases from J, leaving 13 bases between. CDR3 protein: CATSDTDSRPYEQYF. Here the CDR3 DNA reads TGTGCCACCAGTGATACGGACAGCAGACCCTACGAGCAGTACTTC.

This clonotype was seen repeatedly, ten times or more. Written as DNA, the CDR3 is TGTGCCAGCAGTCGGGGGTACACTGAAGCTTTCTTT. Translation gives CASSRGYTEAFF. The rearrangement joins TRBV6-2 or TRBV6-3 to TRBJ1-1; D is possibly TRBD1 (5 bases). CDR3 length equals 12 residues. Germline V gene sequence: CDR1 MNHEY, CDR2 SVGEGT. The V and J ends lost 5 bases and 3 bases respectively, with 7 bases between them.

This clonotype was counted many times. This chain uses TRBV5-1 with TRBJ2-3; TRBD2 might be the D (6 bases). The CDR3 consists of 14 residues. The germline V gene has CDR1 SGHRS and CDR2 YFSETQ. The V and J ends lost 4 bases and 2 bases respectively, with 11 bases between them. The CDR3 coding sequence is TGCGCCAGCAGCCGGGGCGGGATCACAGATACGCAGTATTTT. Its translation: CASSRGGITDTQYF.